This is a list of T cell receptor beta chains from one sample in a study of blood T cells in healthy people across ages. TCRdb re-called the 5' RACE reads through MiXCR, storing one row per CDR3 protein. The repertoire holds about a million distinct CDR3 sequences, about 44% seen once, with over 10% in the top ten. Sequenced input: blood. The receptor source for this set is a man in his thirties or forties in good health. The CDR3 runs from the conserved cysteine through the conserved F or W. The order of the fields is D gene, V gene, clone size, CDR3 length, J gene, CDR3 protein, CDR3 DNA. D genes are given only for firm matches. Not every row has a clone size; where given, it reads once, few, many or a size class.

>TRBD1|TRBV5-6|NA|15|TRBJ2-5
CASSSKDRAGKTQYF
TGTGCCAGCAGCTCCAAGGACAGGGCTGGAAAGACCCAGTACTTC
>NA|TRBV29-1|few|11|TRBJ2-7
CSVHLRYEQYF
TGCAGCGTACATTTGCGGTACGAGCAGTACTTC
>TRBD1|TRBV7-2|NA|15|TRBJ1-6
CASSWDRSNNSPLHF
TGTGCCAGCAGCTGGGACAGGTCTAATAATTCACCCCTCCACTTT
>TRBD1|TRBV27|NA|17|TRBJ2-1
CASSDTGTGEAYNEQFF
TGTGCCAGCAGCGATACCGGGACAGGGGAGGCCTACAATGAGCAGTTCTTC
>NA|TRBV28|NA|15|TRBJ1-1
CASSPSRGGGTEAFF
TGTGCCAGCAGTCCATCCAGGGGAGGGGGTACTGAAGCTTTCTTT
>NA|TRBV5-1|NA|14|TRBJ2-1
CASLPRPGDNEQFF
TGCGCCAGCCTTCCGAGGCCAGGGGACAATGAGCAGTTCTTC
>NA|TRBV4-1|NA|12|TRBJ2-2
CASSHQDGELFF
TGCGCCAGCAGCCACCAGGACGGGGAGCTGTTTTTT
>NA|TRBV7-9|NA|16|TRBJ2-1
CASSQTVDTQGYEQFF
TGTGCCAGCAGCCAAACCGTAGATACGCAAGGGTATGAGCAGTTCTTC
>NA|TRBV27|few|15|TRBJ1-4
CASRRRETTNEKLFF
TGTGCCAGCAGACGCCGGGAAACAACTAATGAAAAACTGTTTTTT
>NA|TRBV30|NA|15|TRBJ2-4
CAWSAVRGRTNIQYF
TGTGCCTGGAGTGCTGTACGGGGGCGAACCAACATTCAGTACTTC
>TRBD1|TRBV15|NA|16|TRBJ1-2
CATSRPDRGLSYGYTF
TGTGCCACCAGCAGACCAGACAGGGGCCTGAGCTATGGCTACACCTTC
>TRBD1|TRBV7-2|many|15|TRBJ1-1
CASSSGQGRTTEAFF
TGTGCCAGCAGCTCCGGACAGGGGAGGACCACTGAAGCTTTCTTT
>NA|TRBV20-1|NA|14|TRBJ2-7
CSAKTENAHYEQYF
TGCAGTGCTAAAACGGAGAACGCGCACTACGAGCAGTACTTC
>NA|TRBV6-2/TRBV6-3|few|14|TRBJ2-1
CASATGRFHNEQFF
TGTGCCAGCGCGACAGGGAGGTTCCACAATGAGCAGTTCTTC
>NA|TRBV7-2|NA|13|TRBJ2-1
CASSPFVAWEQFF
TGTGCCAGCAGCCCGTTTGTCGCGTGGGAGCAGTTCTTC
>TRBD1|TRBV3-1|NA|14|TRBJ1-1
CASSQAGGSTEAFF
TGTGCCAGCAGCCAAGCAGGGGGGAGTACTGAAGCTTTCTTT
>NA|TRBV4-1|NA|14|TRBJ2-5
CASSQEDTGGTQYF
TGCGCCAGCAGCCAAGAAGACACCGGGGGGACCCAGTACTTC
>NA|TRBV4-1|few|15|TRBJ1-4
CASSQLQGGGEKLFF
TGCGCCAGCAGCCAGTTACAGGGAGGTGGTGAAAAACTGTTTTTT
>TRBD2|TRBV20-1|NA|15|TRBJ2-3
CSAILATAGTDTQYF
TGCAGTGCCATACTAGCGACTGCTGGCACAGATACGCAGTATTTT
>NA|TRBV9|few|16|TRBJ1-4
CASSAHGGSTNEKLFF
TGTGCCAGCAGCGCCCACGGGGGGTCAACTAATGAAAAACTGTTTTTT
>NA|TRBV5-1|once|10|TRBJ1-2
CASKFDGYTF
TGCGCCAGCAAATTCGATGGCTACACCTTC
>TRBD1|TRBV13|NA|18|TRBJ2-3
CASSWKTGDKISTDTQYF
TGTGCCAGCAGCTGGAAAACAGGGGATAAGATTAGCACAGATACGCAGTATTTT
>NA|TRBV6-5|few|14|TRBJ2-7
CASSYAGSSYEQYF
TGTGCCAGCAGTTACGCTGGGAGCTCCTACGAGCAGTACTTC
>NA|TRBV7-3|few|14|TRBJ2-3
CASSRGGAGDTQYF
TGTGCCAGCAGCCGTGGGGGGGCCGGGGATACGCAGTATTTT
>TRBD1|TRBV9|few|16|TRBJ2-1
CASSEGGQGSRDEQFF
TGTGCCAGCAGCGAGGGTGGACAGGGAAGCCGCGATGAGCAGTTCTTC
>TRBD1|TRBV27|NA|17|TRBJ1-5
CASSSRTGKGSNQPQHF
TGCGCCAGCAGTTCCCGGACAGGGAAAGGCAGCAATCAGCCCCAGCATTTT
>NA|TRBV29-1|few|11|TRBJ1-4
CSVDGGEKLFF
TGCAGCGTGGACGGGGGAGAAAAACTGTTTTTT
>NA|TRBV9|few|15|TRBJ1-2
CASSVVTDLAYGYTF
TGTGCCAGCAGCGTAGTAACAGACCTAGCCTATGGCTACACCTTC
>NA|TRBV6-6|NA|13|TRBJ2-3
CASSTRESDTQYF
TGTGCCAGCAGTACGAGAGAGTCAGATACGCAGTATTTT
>TRBD1|TRBV20-1|once|14|TRBJ1-1
CSAWDRGRGTEAFF
TGCAGTGCTTGGGACAGGGGGCGTGGAACTGAAGCTTTCTTT
>NA|TRBV7-2|NA|14|TRBJ1-4
CASSLVGGKEKLFF
TGTGCCAGCAGCTTAGTAGGCGGAAAGGAAAAACTGTTTTTT
>TRBD1|TRBV27|few|17|TRBJ2-3
CASSLSFRGPDADTQYF
TGTGCCAGCAGTTTATCCTTCAGGGGGCCCGATGCAGATACGCAGTATTTT
>NA|TRBV4-1|NA|15|TRBJ2-1
CASSVQVSSYNEQFF
TGCGCCAGCAGTGTCCAGGTTAGCTCCTACAATGAGCAGTTCTTC
>NA|TRBV28|few|17|TRBJ1-2
CASSLSQGRGRDYGYTF
TGTGCCAGCAGTTTATCCCAGGGTAGGGGAAGGGACTATGGCTACACCTTC
>TRBD1|TRBV15|NA|17|TRBJ2-4
CATSHGQGDRAKNIQYF
TGTGCCACCAGCCACGGACAGGGGGATAGAGCCAAAAACATTCAGTACTTC
>NA|TRBV3-1|few|16|TRBJ2-1
CASSKTGTRYYNEQFF
TGTGCCAGCAGCAAAACCGGGACACGTTACTACAATGAGCAGTTCTTC
>NA|TRBV7-9|NA|16|TRBJ2-5
CASSPGEGVMKETQYF
TGTGCCAGCAGCCCGGGTGAGGGGGTTATGAAAGAGACCCAGTACTTC
>TRBD2|TRBV9|NA|14|TRBJ2-7
CASSLAGATTEQYF
TGTGCCAGCAGCCTAGCGGGAGCCACTACGGAGCAGTACTTC
>NA|TRBV7-2|NA|16|TRBJ1-4
CANSSLWGGGGEKLFF
TGTGCCAACAGCTCCCTCTGGGGCGGGGGGGGCGAAAAACTGTTTTTT
>NA|TRBV11-2|NA|12|TRBJ2-1
CASSLPRIEQFF
TGTGCCAGCAGCTTACCCCGGATCGAGCAGTTCTTC
>TRBD2|TRBV4-2|NA|16|TRBJ2-5
CASSRSETSGEETQYF
TGTGCCAGCAGCCGGTCGGAGACTAGCGGGGAAGAGACCCAGTACTTC
>NA|TRBV10-3|NA|12|TRBJ1-1
CAISGDPTEAFF
TGTGCCATCAGTGGGGATCCTACTGAAGCTTTCTTT
>NA|TRBV6-5|NA|14|TRBJ2-1
CASSYAGYYNEQFF
TGTGCCAGCAGTTACGCGGGGTACTACAATGAGCAGTTCTTC
>TRBD2|TRBV11-2|NA|17|TRBJ2-3
CASSLGASGAFTDTQYF
TGTGCCAGCAGCTTAGGTGCTAGCGGGGCCTTCACAGATACGCAGTATTTT
>TRBD2|TRBV7-2|once|18|TRBJ2-3
CASSWRRGGHTSTDTQYF
TGTGCCAGCAGCTGGCGGCGGGGGGGTCACACTAGCACAGATACGCAGTATTTT
>NA|TRBV25-1|NA|15|TRBJ2-4
CASSEPGGAENIQYF
TGTGCCAGCAGTGAGCCAGGGGGGGCGGAAAACATTCAGTACTTC
>NA|TRBV5-6|NA|12|TRBJ2-1
CASSLYYNEQFF
TGTGCCAGCAGCTTATACTACAATGAGCAGTTCTTC
>NA|TRBV3-1|NA|14|TRBJ1-2
CASSQVGENYGYTF
TGTGCCAGCAGCCAAGTAGGGGAGAACTATGGCTACACCTTC